Each of the 17 T cell receptor beta chains below was sequenced from the same sample in a study of shared clonotypes between healthy human individuals. Assay: immunoSEQ multiplex PCR; the TCRdb copy retains only in-frame clones and omits some. The repertoire has approximately 500,000 clones, roughly 80% of them found once; the top ten carry over 9.5%. The sequenced sample was PBMCs. The receptors stem from a woman aged 40 to 49 in good health. Some clones in this sample may be carry-over from other donors' samples.

Only a few counts were recorded for this clone. The chain joins TRBV7-9 to TRBJ2-7, with 8 bases lining up with TRBD1. This CDR3 has 16 amino acids. Germline loops: CDR1 SEHNR, CDR2 FQNEAQ (reference sequence). V gave up 5 bases and J gave up 1 base; unmatched junction bases: 10. The CDR3 region has the DNA TGTGCCAGCAGCGCACTAGGGGGGACAGGTTCCTACGAGCAGTACTTC. Its translation: CASSALGGTGSYEQYF.

V and J are TRBV4-2 and TRBJ2-6; 8 bases are shared with TRBD2. V lost 1 base, J lost 1 base, and 3 bases stayed unmatched. From germline, CDR1 is LGHNA and CDR2 YNFKEQ. The CDR3 covers 17 residues. CDR3 sequence: CASSQGLAQSGANVLTF. The CDR3 nucleotides read TGTGCCAGCAGCCAAGGACTAGCGCAGTCTGGGGCCAACGTCCTGACTTTC.

The rearrangement links TRBV28 to TRBJ2-7, with a tentative D call TRBD2 (6 bases). The CDR3 totals 15 residues. Germline-derived CDR1 and CDR2 are MDHEN and SYDVKM. V lost 3 bases to trimming and J lost 0 bases, with 12 bases between them. CDR3 nucleotides: TGTGCCAGCAGTTTTAGGTGGGAGGTCTCCTACGAGCAGTACTTC. Translated: CASSFRWEVSYEQYF.

Worth noting for this clone: Given a far larger clone just one base away, this is likely a sequencing read error. The same CDR3 also results from other DNA sequences found in this sample. The gene calls are TRBV11-1 and TRBJ2-5; 7 nucleotides agree with TRBD2. The CDR3 length is 16 residues. Germline lookup yields CDR1 SGHAT and CDR2 FQDESV (reference sequence). The CDR3 sequence: CASSLGRLALKETQYF. The CDR3 DNA sequence: TGTGCAAGCAGCTTAGGGAGACTAGCTTTGAAAGAGACCCAGTACTTC.

This clone appeared a few times. The chain has TRBV27 and TRBJ1-5, with a possible D match to TRBD1 (6 bases). The CDR3 has 14 amino acids. V lost 6 bases and J lost 7, with 16 bases in between. Per germline, CDR1 MNHEY and CDR2 SMNVEV (reference sequence). The CDR3 DNA follows: TGTGCCAGCAGCCTTACAGGGTTTTGGCAGCCCCAGCATTTT. It translates to CASSLTGFWQPQHF.

A remark on this clone: With a far larger clone one base away, a read error is the likely cause. CDR3 sequence (DNA): TGTGCCAGCAGTTATGGACAGGGAGCCCCTGAAAAACTGTTTTTT. Protein: CASSYGQGAPEKLFF. The V gene is TRBV6-5, the J gene TRBJ1-4; 8 bases fit TRBD1. The CDR3 extends over 15 amino acids. CDR1 and CDR2 from the germline V gene are MNHEY and SVGAGI. V shed 3 bases, J shed 7 bases, and the junction held 7 bases outside the gene matches.

This clone showed up just once. The chain joins TRBV28 to TRBJ2-4; TRBD1 matches at 8 bases. The V gene end was trimmed by 1 base and the J gene end by 0 bases; junction bases not matched to a gene: 5. Germline V gene data show CDR1 as MDHEN and CDR2 as SYDVKM. The CDR3 spans 17 residues. CDR3 sequence (DNA): TGTGCCAGCAGTTTATTCAGGGGGCACCTAGCCAAAAACATTCAGTACTTC. Translation: CASSLFRGHLAKNIQYF.

This chain links TRBV5-6 with TRBJ2-7; 9 bases align to TRBD1. Trimming took 0 bases from V and 7 from J; bases not matched to a gene: 8. Germline V gives CDR1 SGHDT, CDR2 YYEEEE. The CDR3 sequence is 15 residues long. CDR3 residues: CASSLVGQGLGEQYF. As DNA, the CDR3 is TGTGCCAGCAGCTTGGTCGGACAGGGGTTGGGTGAGCAGTACTTC.

This clone was detected ten times or more. This CDR3 is also generated by other DNA sequences in the sample. The chain couples TRBV6-5 to TRBJ1-2, with D unclear. V was trimmed by 6 bases and J by 2 bases, leaving 13 bases between them. Germline CDR1 and CDR2: MNHEY and SVGAGI. This CDR3 comprises 14 residues. For the CDR3, the DNA is TGTGCCAGCAGCCTTGGGCGGCGCAACTATGGCTACACCTTC. Its translation: CASSLGRRNYGYTF.

The V gene is TRBV6-7, the J gene TRBJ2-2, with 8 nucleotides matching TRBD1. TRBV6-7 is given ORF status, its function remaining uncertain. The CDR3 has 14 amino acids. V lost 2 bases, J lost 4 bases, and 0 bases stayed unmatched. The CDR3 reads CASSYDRGTGELFF. The DNA of the CDR3 is TGTGCCAGCAGTTACGACAGGGGCACCGGGGAGCTGTTTTTT.

The CDR3 loop reads CASSLVGSNEQFF. The DNA for the CDR3 is TGTGCCAGCAGCTTGGTCGGGAGCAATGAGCAGTTCTTC. The chain carries TRBV5-6 and TRBJ2-1; D may be TRBD2 (6 bases). V dropped 0 bases and J dropped 6 bases, with 7 bases sitting between them. Looked up from germline, CDR1 is SGHDT and CDR2 is YYEEEE. The CDR3 runs 13 residues.

The chain combines TRBV28 with TRBJ1-1, with D possibly matching TRBD1 (5 bases). Per germline, CDR1 MDHEN and CDR2 SYDVKM. Trimming stripped 6 bases from V and 8 bases from J, with 13 bases between. The CDR3 contains 12 residues. The CDR3 coding sequence is TGTGCCAGCAGCGACAGAAATGTCGAAGCTTTCTTT. Translating it yields CASSDRNVEAFF.

The chain combines TRBV7-2 with TRBJ1-2; D call uncertain. V lost 5 bases, J lost 4 bases, and 17 bases lay in between. The CDR3 runs 15 residues. From germline, CDR1 is SGHTA and CDR2 FQGNSA. The CDR3: CASSRFEGWGYGYTF. The DNA of the CDR3 is TGTGCCAGCAGCCGCTTTGAAGGGTGGGGCTATGGCTACACCTTC. The full variable domain, rest sourced from reference TRBV7-2 and TRBJ1-2, is GAGVSQSPSNKVTEKGKDVELRCDPISGHTALYWYRQSLGQGLEFLIYFQGNSAPDKSGLPSDRFSAERTGGSVSTLTIQRTQQEDSAVYLCASSRFEGWGYGYTFGSGTRLTVV.

Details on this clone: Distinct nucleotide sequences in the sample also encode this CDR3. The chain has TRBV7-8 and TRBJ2-2; possibly TRBD2 for D (6 bases). The CDR3 covers 16 residues. V lost 1 base and J lost 0, with 9 bases in between. From germline, CDR1 is SGHVS and CDR2 FQNEAQ. The CDR3 sequence: CASSLVSGANTGELFF. The CDR3 DNA follows: TGTGCCAGCAGCTTAGTCTCGGGGGCGAACACCGGGGAGCTGTTTTTT.

Of note for this clone: One base separates it from a far larger clone, so it is likely a read error. Other nucleotide sequences from this sample produce the same CDR3. The chain combines TRBV6-1 with TRBJ2-7; D remains ambiguous. The CDR3 is 15 amino acids. Germline V CDR1 and CDR2: MNHNS, SASEGT. V lost 4 bases and J lost 2, with 15 bases in between. CDR3 coding DNA: TGTGCCAGCAGTGTTGTAGATAGCAGAACCTACGAGCAGTACTTC. The encoded protein is CASSVVDSRTYEQYF.

The table lists this clone with a count of one. A single base is all that separates this from a far larger clone, so a read error is likely. V gene TRBV7-2 combines with J gene TRBJ1-2, with no clear D. V was cut by 0 bases and J by 4 bases, with 9 bases left in between. Germline CDR1 and CDR2: SGHTA and FQGNSA. CDR3 length equals 14 residues. The CDR3 coding sequence is TGTACCAGCAGCTTAGCGGGCAGCCCCTATGGCTACACCTTC. As protein: CTSSLAGSPYGYTF.

This chain joins TRBV19 and TRBJ1-4; TRBD1 might be the D (6 bases). V was pared by 5 bases and J by 4 bases, with 17 bases between. The CDR3 spans 16 residues. CDR1 and CDR2 (germline): LNHDA, SQIVND (reference sequence). In DNA, the CDR3 is TGTGCCAGTAGTGGGACCAGGGACACCGGTAATGAAAAACTGTTTTTT. Amino acids: CASSGTRDTGNEKLFF.